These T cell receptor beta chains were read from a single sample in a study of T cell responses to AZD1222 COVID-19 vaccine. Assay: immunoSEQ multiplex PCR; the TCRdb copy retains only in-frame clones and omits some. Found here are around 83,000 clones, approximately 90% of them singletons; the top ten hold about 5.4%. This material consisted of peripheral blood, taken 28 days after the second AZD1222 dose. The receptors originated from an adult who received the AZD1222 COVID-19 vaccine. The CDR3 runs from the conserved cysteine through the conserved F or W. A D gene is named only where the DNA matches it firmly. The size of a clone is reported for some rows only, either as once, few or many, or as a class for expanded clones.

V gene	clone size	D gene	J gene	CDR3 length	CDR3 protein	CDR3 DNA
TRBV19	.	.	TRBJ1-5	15	CASSIGVGSNQPQHF	TGTGCCAGTAGTATTGGTGTAGGGTCCAATCAGCCCCAGCATTTT
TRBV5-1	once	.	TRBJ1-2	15	CASSPGSSGPYGYTF	TGCGCCAGCAGCCCAGGTTCCTCCGGTCCCTATGGCTACACCTTC
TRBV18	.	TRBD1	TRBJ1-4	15	CASSGSTGGSEKLFF	TGTGCCAGCTCAGGAAGCACAGGGGGCTCTGAAAAACTGTTTTTT
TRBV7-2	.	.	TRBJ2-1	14	CASSLGRRADEQFF	TGTGCCAGCAGCTTAGGGAGGAGAGCCGATGAGCAGTTCTTC
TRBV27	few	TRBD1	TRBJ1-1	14	CASSIGTGNTEAFF	TGTGCCAGCAGTATAGGGACAGGGAACACTGAAGCTTTCTTT
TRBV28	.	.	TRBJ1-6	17	CASSSPHRAQYNSPLHF	TGTGCCAGCAGTTCTCCCCACAGGGCACAATATAATTCACCCCTCCACTTT
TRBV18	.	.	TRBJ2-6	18	CASSVLASHSSGANVLTF	TGTGCCAGCTCAGTCTTGGCTAGCCACTCTAGTGGGGCCAACGTCCTGACTTTC
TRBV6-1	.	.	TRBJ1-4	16	CASSVTPGQGNEKLFF	TGTGCCAGCAGTGTGACCCCAGGTCAGGGTAATGAAAAACTGTTTTTT
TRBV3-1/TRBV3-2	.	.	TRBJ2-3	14	CASSRGPSTDTQYF	TGTGCCAGCAGCCGGGGACCGAGCACAGATACGCAGTATTTT
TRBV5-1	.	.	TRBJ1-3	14	CASSLAGAGNTIYF	TGCGCCAGCAGCTTGGCGGGGGCTGGAAACACCATATATTTT
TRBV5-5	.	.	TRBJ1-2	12	CASSLLPYGYTF	TGTGCCAGCAGCTTGTTACCCTATGGCTACACCTTC
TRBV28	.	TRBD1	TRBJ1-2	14	CASMGSDRFYGYTF	TGTGCCAGCATGGGATCGGACAGGTTCTATGGCTACACCTTC
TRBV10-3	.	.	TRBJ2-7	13	CAITAGTSFEQYF	TGTGCCATCACGGCCGGGACGTCCTTCGAGCAGTACTTC
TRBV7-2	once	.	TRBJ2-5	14	CASSPGVVGETQYF	TGTGCCAGCAGCCCAGGGGTGGTCGGGGAGACCCAGTACTTC
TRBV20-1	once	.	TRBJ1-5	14	CSASWQGSNQPQHF	TGCAGTGCTAGTTGGCAGGGCAGCAATCAGCCCCAGCATTTT
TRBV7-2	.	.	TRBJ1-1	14	CASRREGAYTEAFF	TGTGCCAGCAGACGCGAGGGCGCCTACACTGAAGCTTTCTTT
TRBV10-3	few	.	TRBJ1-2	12	CAISRSGDGYTF	TGTGCCATCAGCCGATCAGGGGATGGCTACACCTTC